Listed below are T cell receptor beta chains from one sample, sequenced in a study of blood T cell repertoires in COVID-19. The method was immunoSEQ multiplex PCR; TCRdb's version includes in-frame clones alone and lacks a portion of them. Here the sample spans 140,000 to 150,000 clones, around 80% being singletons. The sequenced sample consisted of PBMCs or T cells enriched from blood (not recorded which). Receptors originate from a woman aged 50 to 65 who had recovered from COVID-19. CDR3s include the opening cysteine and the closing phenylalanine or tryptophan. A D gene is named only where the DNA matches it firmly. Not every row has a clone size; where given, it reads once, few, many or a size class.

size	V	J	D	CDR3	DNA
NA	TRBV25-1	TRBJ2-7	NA	CASSELGGLYEQYF	TGTGCCAGCAGTGAATTAGGAGGTCTCTACGAGCAGTACTTC
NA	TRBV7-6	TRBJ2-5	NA	CASSPVPGPGQETQYF	TGTGCCAGCAGCCCGGTACCGGGCCCGGGGCAAGAGACCCAGTACTTC
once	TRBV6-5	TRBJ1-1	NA	CASSRFGGTEAFF	TGTGCCAGCAGTAGGTTCGGGGGGACTGAAGCTTTCTTT
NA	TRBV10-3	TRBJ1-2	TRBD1	CAISFRDRGYGYTF	TGTGCCATCAGCTTCCGGGACAGAGGCTATGGCTACACCTTC
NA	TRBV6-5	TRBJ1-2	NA	CASSYQADSVYTF	TGTGCCAGCAGTTACCAGGCAGATAGTGTCTACACCTTC
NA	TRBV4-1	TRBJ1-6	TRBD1	CASSQVTGVRSPLHF	TGCGCCAGCAGCCAAGTTACAGGGGTCCGTTCACCCCTCCACTTT
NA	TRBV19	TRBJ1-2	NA	CASSQPSGVKNYGYTF	TGTGCCAGTAGTCAGCCAAGCGGGGTCAAAAACTATGGCTACACCTTC
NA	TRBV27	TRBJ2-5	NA	CASSLTVVETQYF	TGTGCCAGCAGTTTAACGGTCGTGGAGACCCAGTACTTC
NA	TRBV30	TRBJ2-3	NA	CAWSPTGGSDTQYF	TGTGCCTGGAGCCCAACGGGGGGCTCAGATACGCAGTATTTT
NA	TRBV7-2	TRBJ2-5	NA	CASSFRGQETQYF	TGTGCCAGCAGCTTTCGGGGCCAAGAGACCCAGTACTTC
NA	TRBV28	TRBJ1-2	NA	CASSLTKGSYTF	TGTGCCAGCAGTTTAACGAAGGGGAGCTACACCTTC
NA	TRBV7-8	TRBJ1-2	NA	CASSLVAKALLFHGYTF	TGTGCCAGCAGCTTAGTAGCCAAGGCCCTTCTTTTTCATGGCTACACCTTC
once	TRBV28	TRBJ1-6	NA	CASSLSVQGNSPLHF	TGTGCCAGCAGTTTATCGGTACAGGGAAATTCACCCCTCCACTTT
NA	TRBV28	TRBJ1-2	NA	CASSLYQGKGYTF	TGTGCCAGCAGTTTATATCAGGGGAAAGGCTACACCTTC
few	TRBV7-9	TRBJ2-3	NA	CASSSRRKMTGSSTDTQYF	TGTGCCAGCAGTTCCCGGAGAAAAATGACAGGATCTAGCACAGATACGCAGTATTTT
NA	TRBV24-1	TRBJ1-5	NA	CATSGGGPQPQHF	TGTGCCACCAGTGGAGGTGGCCCTCAGCCCCAGCATTTT
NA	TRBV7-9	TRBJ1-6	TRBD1	CASSPKGGGYNSPLHF	TGTGCCAGCAGCCCTAAAGGGGGCGGCTATAATTCACCCCTCCACTTT
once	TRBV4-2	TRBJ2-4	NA	CASSQVHIALLAKNIQYF	TGTGCCAGCAGCCAAGTTCATATAGCTCTTCTAGCCAAAAACATTCAGTACTTC
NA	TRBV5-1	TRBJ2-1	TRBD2	CASSLEWRGGSNEQFF	TGCGCCAGCAGCTTGGAATGGCGGGGGGGCTCGAATGAGCAGTTCTTC
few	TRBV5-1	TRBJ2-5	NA	CASSQQETQYF	TGCGCCAGCAGTCAACAAGAGACCCAGTACTTC
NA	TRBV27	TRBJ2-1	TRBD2	CASSSPGLAREQFF	TGTGCCAGCAGTTCTCCGGGACTAGCTCGAGAGCAGTTCTTC
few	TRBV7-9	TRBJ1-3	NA	CASSPPRGRLPGNTIYF	TGTGCCAGCAGCCCCCCGCGGGGCAGGCTCCCTGGAAACACCATATATTTT
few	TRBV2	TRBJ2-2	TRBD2	CASSWGGSELFF	TGTGCCAGCAGTTGGGGGGGATCGGAGCTGTTTTTT
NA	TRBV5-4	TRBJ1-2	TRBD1	CASSPSGTGYPPNGYTF	TGTGCCAGCAGCCCCTCCGGGACAGGATATCCCCCCAATGGCTACACCTTC
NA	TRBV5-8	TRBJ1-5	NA	CASSPGQTVDQPQHF	TGTGCCAGCAGTCCTGGACAGACGGTCGATCAGCCCCAGCATTTT
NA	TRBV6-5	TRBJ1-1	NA	CASSSRGANTEAFF	TGTGCCAGCAGTTCCAGGGGCGCCAACACTGAAGCTTTCTTT